Below are 20 T cell receptor beta chains sequenced from a single sample in a study of blood T cells in healthy people across ages. It was with a sample-barcoded 5' primer and a J-beta primer mix that a second PCR of about 6 to 12 cycles was run. TCRdb independently ran MiXCR on the 5' RACE reads; one entry per CDR3 protein. The sample comprises about 1,500,000 distinct CDR3 sequences, 28% of which are singletons, and roughly 8% rests with the top ten. The sample comprised blood. The source of these receptors is a woman in her twenties or thirties in good health.

The rearrangement uses TRBV7-9 and TRBJ1-2, with TRBD1 as a possible D gene (5 bases). V was pared by 4 bases and J by 3 bases, with 24 bases between. Germline V gives CDR1 SEHNR, CDR2 FQNEAQ (reference sequence). The CDR3 covers 18 residues. CDR3 loop: CASSSSRDLLYGYYGYTF. CDR3 sequence (DNA): TGTGCCAGCAGCTCATCAAGGGACCTCCTATATGGGTACTATGGCTACACCTTC.

Points on this clonotype: A much larger clone differs by one base, so this may be a read error. The J gene is TRBJ2-3, the V gene TRBV12-3 or TRBV12-4; no clear D. The CDR3 is 16 residues long. The V end lost 6 bases, the J end lost 2 bases, and 18 bases lay between the germline ends. The CDR3 coding sequence is TGTGCCAGCAGACCTAATGCCCCGTCCAACACAGATACGCAGTATTTT. This gives the protein CASRPNAPSNTDTQYF.

This clonotype turned up a few times. V gene TRBV29-1 combines with J gene TRBJ1-5, with D unresolved. The CDR3 loop spans 12 amino acids. Trimming removed 6 bases from V and 6 bases from J, with 12 bases in between. From germline, CDR1 is SQVTM and CDR2 ANQGSEA. The CDR3 DNA follows: TGCAGCGTGGGGAATAGGGCTCAGCCCCAGCATTTT. This gives the protein CSVGNRAQPQHF.

The chain combines TRBV11-2 with TRBJ2-1; D unclear. CDR1 and CDR2 from the germline V gene are SGHAT and FQNNGV. V lost 4 bases, J lost 4 bases, and 8 bases lay in between. This CDR3 region has 13 residues. The CDR3 protein is CASSSQIYNEQFF. In DNA form, the CDR3 reads TGTGCCAGCAGCTCCCAAATTTACAATGAGCAGTTCTTC.

In its sample, this clonotype was seen many times. The chain is built from TRBV4-1 and TRBJ2-1; D unclear. Per germline, CDR1 MGHRA and CDR2 YSYEKL. V lost 0 bases and J lost 7, with 7 bases in between. The CDR3 covers 13 residues. Here the CDR3 reads CASSQDLENEQFF. In DNA, the CDR3 is TGCGCCAGCAGCCAAGATTTGGAGAATGAGCAGTTCTTC.

On this clonotype itself: A read error may account for a junction end that differs from germline. The V call is TRBV7-6, the J call TRBJ2-1; TRBD1 agrees at 8 bases. The germline CDR1 and CDR2 sequences are SGHVS and FNYEAQ. The CDR3 has 13 amino acids. CDR3 DNA sequence: TGTGCCAGCAGCTCTGACAGGGGCAATGAGCGGTTCTTC. Residues: CASSSDRGNERFF.

This chain connects TRBV6-6 to TRBJ1-2, with a tentative D call TRBD1 (6 bases). V was shortened by 5 bases and J by 7 bases, with 17 bases between the two germline ends. Germline V gene sequence: CDR1 MNHNY, CDR2 SVGAGI (reference sequence). There are 14 residues in the CDR3. The chain's CDR3 is CASSGITKGGGYTF. The CDR3 coding sequence is TGTGCCAGCAGTGGAATAACCAAAGGGGGTGGCTACACCTTC.

The chain couples TRBV18 to TRBJ1-4; D is undetermined. Germline values: CDR1 KGHSH, CDR2 LQKENI. V lost 7 bases and J lost 1, with 13 bases in between. CDR3 size: 15 residues. DNA for the CDR3: TGTGCCAGCTTACCTGACAAGGGAACTAATGAAAAACTGTTTTTT. Translating gives CASLPDKGTNEKLFF.

This clonotype has only one observation. A much larger clone differs by one base, so this may be a read error. The rearrangement uses TRBV10-3 and TRBJ2-1, with D possibly being TRBD1 or TRBD2 (5 bases each). This CDR3 region has 15 residues. CDR1 is ENHRY, CDR2 SYGVKD, per germline. In nucleotides, the CDR3 is TGTGCCATCAGTGAGTCAGGGCAGGGAGACAACGAGCAGTTCTTC. Residues: CAISESGQGDNEQFF.

This clonotype was picked up many times. V gene TRBV5-1 combines with J gene TRBJ2-1, with D tentatively TRBD1 (7 bases). Germline-derived CDR1 and CDR2 are SGHRS and YFSETQ. This CDR3 contains 14 residues. Between the trimmed V and J ends, which lost 7 bases and 2 bases, there was a span of 13 bases. The CDR3 nucleotides are TGCGCCAGCTACCAGGGGGGCACCTACAATGAGCAGTTCTTC. Protein: CASYQGGTYNEQFF. The full variable domain, completed using reference TRBV5-1 and TRBJ2-1, is KAGVTQTPRYLIKTRGQQVTLSCSPISGHRSVSWYQQTPGQGLQFLFEYFSETQRNKGNFPGRFSGRQFSNSRSEMNVSTLELGDSALYLCASYQGGTYNEQFFGPGTRLTVL.

This clonotype has only a few counts. The chain uses TRBV7-9 and TRBJ2-3; 9 bases fit TRBD1. There are 14 residues in the CDR3. CDR1 SEHNR and CDR2 FQNEAQ come from the germline V gene (reference sequence). J gave up 4 bases and V 6 bases, and 5 bases lay outside the gene matches. The CDR3 DNA reads as TGTGCCAGCAGATCGGACAGGGGCGCAGATACGCAGTATTTT. Protein product: CASRSDRGADTQYF.

This chain connects TRBV19 to TRBJ1-5; D is uncertain. The CDR3 extends over 15 amino acids. Between the trimmed V and J ends, which lost 5 bases and 3 bases, there was a span of 14 bases. Germline V gene data show CDR1 as LNHDA and CDR2 as SQIVND (reference sequence). DNA of the CDR3: TGTGCCAGTAGTGTCACCCGGCTAGACAATCAGCCCCAGCATTTT. Translation gives CASSVTRLDNQPQHF.

This clonotype was counted at least ten times. J is TRBJ2-5 and V is TRBV20-1; TRBD1 is a possible D gene (5 bases). This CDR3 is built from 18 residues. Germline CDR1 is DFQATT and CDR2 is SNEGSKA (reference sequence). V lost 1 base and J lost 4, with 25 bases in between. The CDR3 is CSARGIGEMTALTETQYF. The CDR3 DNA follows: TGCAGTGCTAGAGGGATAGGGGAAATGACCGCATTGACAGAGACCCAGTACTTC.

This clonotype was detected a few times. V usage is TRBV25-1 and J usage is TRBJ2-3; the match to TRBD2 covers 8 bases. The CDR3 spans 15 residues. V lost 3 bases, J lost 4 bases, and 6 bases stayed unmatched. Germline lookup yields CDR1 MGHDK and CDR2 SYGVNS. The CDR3 region has the DNA TGTGCCAGCAGTGACCCCCGGACTAGCTCAGATACGCAGTATTTT. It is translated as CASSDPRTSSDTQYF.

This clonotype was seen a few times. This chain links TRBV4-3 with TRBJ2-3; D gene unclear. Trimming pared 0 bases from V and 5 bases from J, leaving 9 bases between. This CDR3 has 14 amino acids. Germline V gene data show CDR1 as LGHNA and CDR2 as YSLEER. The DNA for the CDR3 is TGCGCCAGCAGCCAAGATTTGGGTGAAGATACGCAGTATTTT. This sequence encodes CASSQDLGEDTQYF.

V usage is TRBV29-1 and J usage is TRBJ2-1; 10 bases match TRBD2. V trimming: 2 bases; J trimming: 0 bases; junction bases outside the gene matches: 13. The germline gives CDR1 SQVTM, CDR2 ANQGSEA. The CDR3 extends over 19 amino acids. The CDR3, as DNA: TGCAGCGTTGAATTAGCTAGCGGGAGTCAATTGGGCTCCTACAATGAGCAGTTCTTC. This gives the protein CSVELASGSQLGSYNEQFF.

The chain combines TRBV11-2 with TRBJ2-1; TRBD2 matches 9 bases. In germline, CDR1 is SGHAT, CDR2 FQNNGV. This CDR3 comprises 16 residues. V gave up 4 bases and J gave up 4 bases; unmatched junction bases: 8. The DNA for the CDR3 is TGTGCCAGCAGCTATCGCGGGGGGGGCCCTTACAATGAGCAGTTCTTC. Protein product: CASSYRGGGPYNEQFF.

This rearrangement joins TRBV4-1 to TRBJ2-7; a possible D gene is TRBD1 (6 bases). The CDR3 has 16 residues. Germline V gene data show CDR1 as MGHRA and CDR2 as YSYEKL. V lost 0 bases and J 0 bases, leaving 12 bases between the germline ends. The CDR3 is CASSQEQGQTSYEQYF. Written as DNA, the CDR3 is TGCGCCAGCAGCCAAGAACAAGGACAGACCTCCTACGAGCAGTACTTC.

This clonotype was recorded a few times. The chain links TRBV2 to TRBJ2-1, with 10 bases aligning to TRBD2. The germline gives CDR1 SNHLY, CDR2 FYNNEI. Trimming took 3 bases from V and 15 from J; bases not matched to a gene: 20. This CDR3 has 17 amino acids. The CDR3 nucleotides are TGTGCCAGCAGTGACCTACGGGCTAGCGGGGGCAAACGCAAGTCGTTCTTC. It translates to CASSDLRASGGKRKSFF.

The chain uses TRBV9 and TRBJ2-3; D may be TRBD1 or TRBD2 (5 bases each). This CDR3 has 15 amino acids. CDR1 and CDR2 (germline): SGDLS, YYNGEE. Trimming left V 4 bases short and J 4 bases short, with 16 bases between. The CDR3 is CASSLAGTAPDTQYF. In nucleotides, the CDR3 is TGTGCCAGCAGCCTAGCAGGGACCGCCCCAGATACGCAGTATTTT.